One and the same sample provided the 2 T cell receptor beta chains below, sequenced in a study of blood T cell repertoires in COVID-19. The protocol was immunoSEQ multiplex PCR, while the TCRdb copy is restricted to in-frame clones and leaves out a portion. The sample has 250,000 to 350,000 clones, around 89% seen once. Sample: peripheral blood. Receptors originate from a woman in her forties or fifties with COVID-19, enrolled during active disease.

This rearrangement joins TRBV5-1 to TRBJ2-1, with TRBD2 identical over 7 bases. Germline V gene data show CDR1 as SGHRS and CDR2 as YFSETQ. After removal of 2 bases from V and 6 bases from J, the junction contained 8 bases not matched to a gene. The CDR3 contains 15 residues. CDR3 sequence (DNA): TGCGCCAGCAGCTTAGTGACTAGCAGTAGCAATGAGCAGTTCTTC. Residues: CASSLVTSSSNEQFF.

The rearrangement uses TRBV6-5 and TRBJ2-1; the D gene is possibly TRBD2 (5 bases). Germline loops: CDR1 MNHEY, CDR2 SVGAGI. The CDR3 has 14 amino acids. The ends were cut back, 6 bases at V and 10 bases at J, with 19 bases in the middle. CDR3 DNA: TGTGCCAGCAGCGCAAGGGAGAGTCAGCTAGAGCAGTTCTTC. It yields the protein CASSARESQLEQFF.